This T cell receptor beta chain originates from a study of blood T cells in healthy people across ages (dated by TCRdb to the mid-2010s). General notes on the study: In model experiments, template switching captured roughly one uniquely barcoded TCR beta cDNA molecule for every two T cells. The study measured age-related changes in TCR beta repertoire diversity using deep sequencing normalized with unique cDNA molecular identifiers. The study analyzed two additional independent replicas of 1 million unique cDNA reads from the same blood draw for two donors, one aged 18 to 30 and one aged 80 or older. To avoid experimental bias, donors of different ages were distributed randomly across sequencing lanes. Donors were grouped into four age groups: young (average approximately 16 years), middle-aged (around 39), aged (about 60) and long-lived (around 80).

The germline V gene (reference sequence) provides CDR1 SEHNR and CDR2 FQNEAQ. The junction carries 12 bases between V and J, which are trimmed by 1 base and 3 bases respectively. The CDR3, from cysteine to phenylalanine, totals 15 residues. Of all the DNA, just the CDR3 is kept, 45 bases in frame from base 1. This clonotype was picked up a small number of times. The antigen it binds to is not known. No per-base quality is available; no much larger clone lies one base away. The study at large found these results: Compared with the aged group, the long-lived group had more naive CD4+ T cells, fewer expanded clones and increased TCR diversity, suggesting age selection. Conclusive comparison of naive and antigen-experienced compartments was prevented by the profiling of bulk unsorted PBMCs. There was a strong correlation between observed TCR beta diversity and the percentage of naive T cells measured by flow cytometry. As age increased, observed TCR beta diversity per million T cells dropped in a roughly linear way, and a significant reduction was already evident by age 40. Because donor CMV infection status was unknown, age-related changes in expanded clonotypes were potentially confounded. Estimates of total diversity based on one million sequenced T cells were regarded as lower bounds and as underestimates.

Libraries were constructed by 5' RACE. Instrument used: Illumina HiSeq 2500. The second PCR ran for roughly 7 to 12 cycles and used a J-beta primer mix along with a sample-barcoded 5' primer. A unique molecular identifier was introduced onto each TCR beta cDNA molecule by a template-switch 5' adaptor carrying 12 random nucleotides. Each sample yielded at least 2.5 million CDR3-containing paired-end reads. First-strand cDNA was synthesized from all RNA with the Mint cDNA synthesis kit, primed by a TRBC-specific oligonucleotide. Following uracil-DNA glycosylase treatment, all cDNA underwent a first 18-cycle PCR with the universal primers M1SS and BC2_uni_R. The authors' analysis ran thus. Normalization of each sample was performed by random selection of 1 million high-quality reads, each carrying a distinct molecular identifier. Reads with shared molecular identifiers were discarded instead of being binned into consensus sequences. MiTCR, set to a Q25 quality threshold and the strictest error-elimination algorithm, was used for CDR3 identification, clonotype clustering and error correction. A nonparametric unseen species model using Euler transformation provided a lower-bound estimate of total TCR beta diversity. Through fastp at Q25 and MiXCR, TCRdb rebuilt clones from the public reads, retaining in-frame beta chains. Identical CDR3 proteins give one entry, which carries the most common genes and DNA. These V and J calls originate from TCRdb's pipeline instead of the authors' own analysis. The sample table records some 1.7 million distinct CDR3 sequences; approximately 30% of these occur just once. Around 7.7% of the sample comes from the top ten.

Systemically healthy Caucasian individuals from Russia, approximately 39 in total and aged about 6 to 95 years, were included as donors. Around 10 milliliters of peripheral blood were drawn from each donor into EDTA-treated Vacutainer tubes. Ficoll-Paque density-gradient centrifugation was used to isolate PBMCs, with at least 6 million obtained per sample. Trizol reagent was used to extract total RNA from the PBMCs, yielding at least 5.5 micrograms per sample. For every donor, flow cytometry on a PBMC aliquot measured the percentage of naive CD45RAhigh/CD27high T cells. The V gene is TRBV7-9 and the J gene is TRBJ2-5, with no D gene named confidently. The receptor was isolated from a woman under 40 in good health. The sample was blood. The CDR3 here reads CASSLVDIQEETQYF. The DNA sequence is TGTGCCAGCAGCTTAGTAGACATACAAGAAGAGACCCAGTACTTC.